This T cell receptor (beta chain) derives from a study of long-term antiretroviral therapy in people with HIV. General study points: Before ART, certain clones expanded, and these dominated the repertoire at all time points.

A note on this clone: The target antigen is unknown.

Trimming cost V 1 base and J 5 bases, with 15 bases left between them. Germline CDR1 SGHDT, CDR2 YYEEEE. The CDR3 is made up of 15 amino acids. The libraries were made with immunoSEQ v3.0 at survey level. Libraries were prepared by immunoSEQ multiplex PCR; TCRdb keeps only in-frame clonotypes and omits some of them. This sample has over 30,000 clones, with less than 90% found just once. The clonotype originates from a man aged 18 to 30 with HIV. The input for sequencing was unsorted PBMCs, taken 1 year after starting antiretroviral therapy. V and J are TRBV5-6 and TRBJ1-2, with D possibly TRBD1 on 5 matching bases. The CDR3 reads CASSLRQLFGYGYTF. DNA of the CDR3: TGTGCCAGCAGCTTGCGACAGCTCTTTGGGTATGGCTACACCTTC. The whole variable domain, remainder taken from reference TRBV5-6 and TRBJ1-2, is DAGVTQSPTHLIKTRGQQVTLRCSPKSGHDTVSWYQQALGQGPQFIFQYYEEEERQRGNFPDRFSGHQFPNYSSELNVNALLLGDSALYLCASSLRQLFGYGYTFGSGTRLTVV.